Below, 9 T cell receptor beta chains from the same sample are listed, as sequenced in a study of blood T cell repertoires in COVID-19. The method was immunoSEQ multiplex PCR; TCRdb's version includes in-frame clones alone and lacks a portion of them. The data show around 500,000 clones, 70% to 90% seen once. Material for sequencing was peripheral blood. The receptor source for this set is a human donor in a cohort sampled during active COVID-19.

The CDR3 loop reads CASTRGQSSGANVLTF. The CDR3 DNA reads TGTGCCAGTACCCGGGGACAGTCCTCTGGGGCCAACGTCCTGACTTTC. The rearrangement links TRBV19 to TRBJ2-6, with 7 positions matching TRBD1. The CDR3 is made up of 16 amino acids. Germline assignment: CDR1 LNHDA and CDR2 SQIVND (reference sequence). The V and J ends lost 7 bases and 0 bases, in that order; junction bases with no gene match: 6. The full variable domain, with the rest looked up from reference TRBV19 and TRBJ2-6, is DGGITQSPKYLFRKEGQNVTLSCEQNLNHDAMYWYRQDPGQGLRLIYYSQIVNDFQKGDIAEGYSVSREKKESFPLTVTSAQKNPTAFYLCASTRGQSSGANVLTFGAGSRLTVL.

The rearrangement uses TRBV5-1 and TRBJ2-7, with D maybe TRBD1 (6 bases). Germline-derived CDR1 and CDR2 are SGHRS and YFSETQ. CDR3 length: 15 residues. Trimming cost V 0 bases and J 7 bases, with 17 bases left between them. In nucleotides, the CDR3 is TGCGCCAGCAGCTTGGAAGGGGCAGGGGCCAAAGAGCAGTACTTC. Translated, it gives CASSLEGAGAKEQYF.

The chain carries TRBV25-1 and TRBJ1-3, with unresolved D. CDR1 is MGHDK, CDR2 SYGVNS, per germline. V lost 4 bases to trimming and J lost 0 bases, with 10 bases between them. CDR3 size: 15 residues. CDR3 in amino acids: CASSGSPNSGNTIYF. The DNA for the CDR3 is TGTGCCAGCAGTGGCAGTCCGAACTCTGGAAACACCATATATTTT.

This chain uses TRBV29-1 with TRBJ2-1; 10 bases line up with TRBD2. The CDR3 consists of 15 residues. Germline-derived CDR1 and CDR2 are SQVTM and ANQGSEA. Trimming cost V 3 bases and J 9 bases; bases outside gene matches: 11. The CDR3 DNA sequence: TGCAGCGTTGATAGAGGCAGCGGGAGGGCGGGTGAGCAGTTCTTC. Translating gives CSVDRGSGRAGEQFF.

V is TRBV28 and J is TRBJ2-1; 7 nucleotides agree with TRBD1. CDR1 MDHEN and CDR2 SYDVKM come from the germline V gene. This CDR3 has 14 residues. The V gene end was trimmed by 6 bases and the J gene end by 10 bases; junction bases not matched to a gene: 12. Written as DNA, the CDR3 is TGTGCCAGCAGCCAAGAACCGGACAGGCCGGAGCAGTTCTTC. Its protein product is CASSQEPDRPEQFF.

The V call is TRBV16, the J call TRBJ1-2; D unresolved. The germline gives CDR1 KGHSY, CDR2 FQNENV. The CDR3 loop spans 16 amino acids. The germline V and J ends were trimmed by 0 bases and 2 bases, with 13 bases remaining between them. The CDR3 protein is CASSQSEGALNYGYTF. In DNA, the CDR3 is TGTGCCAGCAGCCAATCCGAGGGAGCCCTAAACTATGGCTACACCTTC.

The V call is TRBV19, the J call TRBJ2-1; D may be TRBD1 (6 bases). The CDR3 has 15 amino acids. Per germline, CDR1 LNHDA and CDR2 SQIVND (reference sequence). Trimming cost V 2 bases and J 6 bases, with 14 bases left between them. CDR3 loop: CASSINNRARNEQFF. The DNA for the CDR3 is TGTGCCAGTAGTATAAATAACAGGGCTCGCAATGAGCAGTTCTTC. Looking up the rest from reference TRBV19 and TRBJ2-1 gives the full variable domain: DGGITQSPKYLFRKEGQNVTLSCEQNLNHDAMYWYRQDPGQGLRLIYYSQIVNDFQKGDIAEGYSVSREKKESFPLTVTSAQKNPTAFYLCASSINNRARNEQFFGPGTRLTVL.

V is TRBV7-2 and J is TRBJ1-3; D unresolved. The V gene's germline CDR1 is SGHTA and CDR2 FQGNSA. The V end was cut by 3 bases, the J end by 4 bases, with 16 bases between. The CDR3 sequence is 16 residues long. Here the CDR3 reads CASSLFPSQVGNTIYF. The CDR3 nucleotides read TGTGCCAGCAGCTTGTTTCCAAGCCAGGTCGGAAACACCATATATTTT. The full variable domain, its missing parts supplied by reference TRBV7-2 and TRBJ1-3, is GAGVSQSPSNKVTEKGKDVELRCDPISGHTALYWYRQSLGQGLEFLIYFQGNSAPDKSGLPSDRFSAERTGGSVSTLTIQRTQQEDSAVYLCASSLFPSQVGNTIYFGEGSWLTVV.

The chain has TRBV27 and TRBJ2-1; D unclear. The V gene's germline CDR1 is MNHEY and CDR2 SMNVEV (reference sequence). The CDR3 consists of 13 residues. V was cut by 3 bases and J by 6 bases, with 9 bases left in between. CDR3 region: CASSFLVSNEQFF. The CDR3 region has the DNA TGTGCCAGCAGTTTCCTAGTTTCCAATGAGCAGTTCTTC.